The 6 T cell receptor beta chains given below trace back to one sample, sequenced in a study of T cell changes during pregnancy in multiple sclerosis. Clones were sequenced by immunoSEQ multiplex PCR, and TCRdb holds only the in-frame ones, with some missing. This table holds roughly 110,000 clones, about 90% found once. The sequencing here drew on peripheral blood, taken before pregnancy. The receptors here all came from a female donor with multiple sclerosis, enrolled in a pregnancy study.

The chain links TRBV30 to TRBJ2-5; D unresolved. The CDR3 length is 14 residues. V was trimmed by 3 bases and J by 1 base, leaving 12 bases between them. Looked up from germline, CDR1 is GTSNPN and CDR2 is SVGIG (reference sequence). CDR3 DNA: TGTGCCTGGAGGAGGTTTCCTTCCCAAGAGACCCAGTACTTC. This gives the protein CAWRRFPSQETQYF.

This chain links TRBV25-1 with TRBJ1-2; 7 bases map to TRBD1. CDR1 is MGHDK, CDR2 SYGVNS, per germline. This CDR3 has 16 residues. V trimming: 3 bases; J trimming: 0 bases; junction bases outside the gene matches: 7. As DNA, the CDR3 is TGTGCCAGCAGTGATCCAGGGACAGCCACTAACTATGGCTACACCTTC. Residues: CASSDPGTATNYGYTF.

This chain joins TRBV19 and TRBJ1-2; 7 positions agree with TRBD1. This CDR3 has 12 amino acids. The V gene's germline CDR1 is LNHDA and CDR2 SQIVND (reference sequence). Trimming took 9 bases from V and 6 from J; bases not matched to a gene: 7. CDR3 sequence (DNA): TGTGCCAGCGGCGACAGGGAAGATGGCTACACCTTC. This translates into CASGDREDGYTF.

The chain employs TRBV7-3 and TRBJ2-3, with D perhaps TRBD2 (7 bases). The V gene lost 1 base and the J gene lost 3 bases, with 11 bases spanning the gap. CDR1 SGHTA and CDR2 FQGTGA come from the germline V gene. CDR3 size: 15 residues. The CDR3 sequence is CASSLKRGATDTQYF. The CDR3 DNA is TGTGCCAGCAGCTTAAAACGGGGGGCAACAGATACGCAGTATTTT.

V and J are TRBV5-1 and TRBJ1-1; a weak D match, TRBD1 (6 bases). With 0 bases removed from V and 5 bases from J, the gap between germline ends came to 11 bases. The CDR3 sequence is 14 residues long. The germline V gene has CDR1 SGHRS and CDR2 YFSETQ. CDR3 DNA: TGCGCCAGCAGCTTGGAACAGGGCTGGACTGAAGCTTTCTTT. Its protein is CASSLEQGWTEAFF.

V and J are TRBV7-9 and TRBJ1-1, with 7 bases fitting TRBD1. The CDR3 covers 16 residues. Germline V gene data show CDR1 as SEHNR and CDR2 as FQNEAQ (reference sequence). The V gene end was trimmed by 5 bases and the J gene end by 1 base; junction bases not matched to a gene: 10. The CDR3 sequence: CASSPGTANPNTEAFF. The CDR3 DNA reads TGTGCCAGCAGCCCTGGGACAGCCAACCCGAACACTGAAGCTTTCTTT.